A selection of T cell receptor beta chains follows, all from one sample in a study of a mutant IDH1 vaccine in newly diagnosed glioma. Only in-frame clones appear in the TCRdb table, and some are missing; sequencing was by immunoSEQ multiplex PCR. The table lists about 120,000 clones, about 90% of them singletons, with under 0.8% in the top ten. Antigen specificity for these receptors is unknown. The source was PBMCs, collected from a glioma patient whose treatment included an IDH1 peptide vaccine. Every receptor here comes from a woman aged 45-65 years with glioma. The CDR3 runs from the conserved cysteine through the conserved F or W. D genes are given only for firm matches. A row's size may be missing; if present it is once, few, many or a size class.

TRBD1	TRBV2	-	TRBJ2-2	TGTGCCAGCAGTGGACAGGGGGGGAACACCGGGGAGCTGTTTTTT	CASSGQGGNTGELFF
TRBD2	TRBV5-1	-	TRBJ2-3	TGCGCCAGCAGCTTGTTAGCGGGAGGGACGGATACGCAGTATTTT	CASSLLAGGTDTQYF
-	TRBV28	-	TRBJ2-7	TGTGCCAGCAGTCCACACGGGAATTACGAGCAGTACTTC	CASSPHGNYEQYF
-	TRBV7-2	-	TRBJ2-7	TGTGCCAGCAGCTTATCTCGGGGCTACGAGCAGTACTTC	CASSLSRGYEQYF
TRBD2	TRBV19	-	TRBJ2-1	TGTGCCAGTAGTTCAGCGGGAGGGCCCAATGAGCAGTTCTTC	CASSSAGGPNEQFF
TRBD1	TRBV19	-	TRBJ1-5	TGTGCCGTAGCCGAGACAGGGCTCCGTAATCAGCCCCAGCATTTT	CAVAETGLRNQPQHF
-	TRBV7-3	-	TRBJ2-3	TGTGCCAGCAGCCGACGAACCGCTAGCACAGATACGCAGTATTTT	CASSRRTASTDTQYF
TRBD1	TRBV28	-	TRBJ1-2	TGTGCCAGCAGTTTCGCAGGGGGCGGTTGGGGTGCCGGCTACACCTTC	CASSFAGGGWGAGYTF
-	TRBV7-9	many	TRBJ2-5	TGTGCCAGCAGCCCTTTTGTGTGGGGCGTGGGCCAAGAGACCCAGTACTTC	CASSPFVWGVGQETQYF
TRBD2	TRBV30	-	TRBJ2-5	TGTGCCTGGAGTGTACGGGGACTAGCGGGACGAGAGACCCAGTACTTC	CAWSVRGLAGRETQYF
-	TRBV28	-	TRBJ2-3	TGTGCCAGCAGTTTATCTGGCGGGGCCCGGGATACGCAGTATTTT	CASSLSGGARDTQYF
TRBD2	TRBV2	-	TRBJ2-2	TGTGCCAGCAGCCCCGGGACTAGCGGGGACACTCGGAACACCGGGGAGCTGTTTTTT	CASSPGTSGDTRNTGELFF
TRBD2	TRBV5-1	-	TRBJ2-1	TGCGCCAGCAGCTATAGCGGGACGCGCTCGTTCTTC	CASSYSGTRSFF
-	TRBV5-1	-	TRBJ1-1	TGCGCCAGCAGTTTGATCGGGCTCCCGAACACTGAAGCTTTCTTT	CASSLIGLPNTEAFF
-	TRBV27	-	TRBJ1-5	TGTGCCAGCAGTTTAAAGGGGAGAAACGAGCCCCAGCATTTT	CASSLKGRNEPQHF
-	TRBV7-2	few	TRBJ1-4	TGTGCCAGCAGCTCCGTAGGGAATGAAAAACTGTTTTTT	CASSSVGNEKLFF
-	TRBV2	-	TRBJ1-6	TGTGCCAGCAGTTTCCTTGGGGGAAATAATTCACCCCTCCACTTT	CASSFLGGNNSPLHF
-	TRBV15	once	TRBJ2-5	TGTGCCACCAGAGAGAGGGATTACCAAGAGACCCAGTACTTC	CATRERDYQETQYF
-	TRBV19	-	TRBJ2-5	TGTGCCAGTAGGGTGTCCCACACCCAAGAGACCCAGTACTTC	CASRVSHTQETQYF
-	TRBV7-8	-	TRBJ2-1	TGTGCCAGCAGCTTAGAGGAAGGGGTGAAGCAGTTCTTC	CASSLEEGVKQFF
-	TRBV9	-	TRBJ2-3	TGTGCCAGCAGCCCTCAAATTGGGGGGTCAGATACGCAGTATTTT	CASSPQIGGSDTQYF
TRBD1	TRBV7-9	-	TRBJ2-6	TGTGCCAGCAGCCCTCGACAGGGGGCGGGTGGGGCCAACGTCCTGACTTTC	CASSPRQGAGGANVLTF
-	TRBV5-4	-	TRBJ2-2	TGTGCCAGCAGCTCGCCCCCCGGGACTCCGAACACCGGGGAGCTGTTTTTT	CASSSPPGTPNTGELFF
-	TRBV19	-	TRBJ2-7	TGTGCCAGTAGTATCCAATGGTACGAGCAGTACTTC	CASSIQWYEQYF
TRBD1	TRBV6-1	-	TRBJ2-7	TGTGCCAGCACCAGACAGGGACGAGGGGAGCAGTACTTC	CASTRQGRGEQYF
-	TRBV6-1	-	TRBJ2-7	TGTGCCAGCAGTGATAGAGGATACGAGCAGTACTTC	CASSDRGYEQYF
TRBD2	TRBV5-1	once	TRBJ2-1	TGCGCCAGCAGCTTTCGCGGGAGGGCCGACAATGAGCAGTTCTTC	CASSFRGRADNEQFF
-	TRBV7-3	-	TRBJ2-1	TGTGCCAGCAGCTTAAAAGTACGGGATGAGCAGTTCTTC	CASSLKVRDEQFF
-	TRBV9	-	TRBJ1-1	TGTGCCAGCAGCGTAGGTGCGAACACTGAAGCTTTCTTT	CASSVGANTEAFF
-	TRBV15	-	TRBJ2-2	TGTGCCACCAGCCTTATCTCGAACACCGGGGAGCTGTTTTTT	CATSLISNTGELFF
-	TRBV28	-	TRBJ1-4	TGTGCCAGCAGTGCTCCTTTCCCGAATGAAAAACTGTTTTTT	CASSAPFPNEKLFF
-	TRBV4-2	-	TRBJ2-1	TGTGCCAGCAGCCAAGATTTTAGACTAGACAATGAGCAGTTCTTC	CASSQDFRLDNEQFF
TRBD1	TRBV18	-	TRBJ1-5	TGTGCCAGCTCACCATCCGACAGGGTCCCGCAGCCCCAGCATTTT	CASSPSDRVPQPQHF
-	TRBV10-1	-	TRBJ2-3	TGCGCCAGCAGTGAAGGGACACGGATCACAGATACGCAGTATTTT	CASSEGTRITDTQYF
-	TRBV7-9	-	TRBJ1-4	TGTGCCAGCAGCCCAAGGACAGCGTCAACTAATGAAAAACTGTTTTTT	CASSPRTASTNEKLFF
TRBD1	TRBV18	-	TRBJ2-1	TGTGCCAGCTCACCTGGACAGGGGACCAACAATGAGCAGTTCTTC	CASSPGQGTNNEQFF
-	TRBV7-9	-	TRBJ2-4	TGTGCCAGCAGCCGAAGGGACGCCCTAGCCAAAAACATTCAGTACTTC	CASSRRDALAKNIQYF
TRBD2	TRBV10-1	once	TRBJ2-2	TGCGCCAGCAGTGAGTCGTGGCGGGAGGGCACCGGGGAGCTGTTTTTT	CASSESWREGTGELFF
TRBD2	TRBV18	-	TRBJ2-3	TGTGCCAGCTTGCTGACTAGCGGGAGCCCAGATACGCAGTATTTT	CASLLTSGSPDTQYF
TRBD2	TRBV11-2	-	TRBJ2-5	TGTGCCAGCAGCTTTAACTGGGGTTTAGCGGGCCAAGAGACCCAGTACTTC	CASSFNWGLAGQETQYF
-	TRBV6-5	-	TRBJ1-2	TGTGCCAGCAGTTATTCATGGGCGCCCGAAGGCTACACCTTC	CASSYSWAPEGYTF
-	TRBV12-2	-	TRBJ1-5	TGTGCAAGTCGCTTAGCGTTCTCTCCATGGGGTCAGCCCCAGCATTTT	CASRLAFSPWGQPQHF
TRBD2	TRBV29-1	-	TRBJ2-1	TGCAGCGTTGAAGCCATAGCGGGAGGGGCTGAGCAGTTCTTC	CSVEAIAGGAEQFF
-	TRBV28	-	TRBJ1-2	TGTGCCAGCAGTCCCTCCATACGGAACTATGGCTACACCTTC	CASSPSIRNYGYTF
-	TRBV19	-	TRBJ1-3	TGTGCCAGTACCATGGGGGCCGCCGGAAACACCATATATTTT	CASTMGAAGNTIYF
TRBD1	TRBV28	-	TRBJ2-7	TGTGCCAGCAGTCTACTCGACAGGGTAGGGAACTACGAGCAGTACTTC	CASSLLDRVGNYEQYF
TRBD1	TRBV5-6	-	TRBJ2-7	TGTGCCAGCAGCCTCAGGGGGACATCCCGTTTTTACGAGCAGTACTTC	CASSLRGTSRFYEQYF
TRBD2	TRBV28	-	TRBJ2-7	TGTGCCAGCAGTTTACTTGGGACTAGCGGAAACTACGAGCAGTACTTC	CASSLLGTSGNYEQYF
-	TRBV12-5	-	TRBJ2-1	TGTGCTAGTGGTTCCCAGATGGGGGACTCCTACAATGAGCAGTTCTTC	CASGSQMGDSYNEQFF
-	TRBV19	-	TRBJ2-3	TGTGCCAGTAGAGCCTGGGATACGCAGTATTTT	CASRAWDTQYF